This T cell receptor (beta chain) came from a study of cytotoxic CD8 clonotypes in ibrutinib-treated CLL. Study-wide results and caveats: Shared public clonotypes were rare, and on treatment they either got smaller or stayed the same.

Measured with immunoSEQ multiplex PCR; TCRdb has only the in-frame clones, and not every one. Of 140,000 to 150,000 clones listed, around 76% are singletons. For this clone: Antigen specificity is unknown.

Trimming removed 6 bases from V and 3 bases from J, with 15 bases in between. Germline loops: CDR1 MNHNS, CDR2 SASEGT. The CDR3 has 14 residues. The sequence derives from a human donor with chronic lymphocytic leukemia. The sequences come from PBMCs, collected after 24 months of ibrutinib treatment. The chain is built from TRBV6-1 and TRBJ2-7, with D perhaps TRBD2 (6 bases). The CDR3 loop is CASREGTNRYEQYF. The CDR3 DNA follows: TGTGCCAGCAGGGAGGGGACCAACCGCTACGAGCAGTACTTC.